This entry is about one TCR beta chain. The sample originates from a study of cytotoxic CD8 clonotypes in ibrutinib-treated CLL. TCRdb's table, derived via immunoSEQ multiplex PCR, lists solely in-frame clones and lacks some. The sample holds about 63,000 clones, less than 75% seen once. CDR3 length: 14 residues. CDR1 and CDR2 from the germline V gene are GTSNPN and SVGIG (reference sequence). The V segment lost 2 bases and the J segment 5 bases; nucleotides outside the gene matches: 7. Source: PBMCs, taken after 12 months of ibrutinib treatment. This receptor was taken from a human donor with chronic lymphocytic leukemia. This chain links TRBV30 with TRBJ2-7; 9 bases are shared with TRBD1. The CDR3 DNA is TGTGCCTGGAGTCCCGGGACAGGGACGCACGAGCAGTACTTC. This encodes CAWSPGTGTHEQYF.